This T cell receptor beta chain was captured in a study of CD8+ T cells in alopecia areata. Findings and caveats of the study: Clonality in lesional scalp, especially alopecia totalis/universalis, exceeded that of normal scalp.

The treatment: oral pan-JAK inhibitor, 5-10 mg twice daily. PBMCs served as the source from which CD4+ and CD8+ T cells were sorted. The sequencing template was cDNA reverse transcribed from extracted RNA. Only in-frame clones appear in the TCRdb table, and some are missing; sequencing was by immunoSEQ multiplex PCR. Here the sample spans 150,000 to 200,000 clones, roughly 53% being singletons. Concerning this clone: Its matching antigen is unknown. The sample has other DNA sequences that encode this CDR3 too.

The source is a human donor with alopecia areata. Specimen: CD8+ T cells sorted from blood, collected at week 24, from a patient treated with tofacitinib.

This CDR3 reads CASGSSYEQYF. The CDR3 DNA reads TGTGCCAGCGGTTCCTCTTACGAGCAGTACTTC. The chain links TRBV27 to TRBJ2-7; no reliable D call. The CDR3 extends over 11 amino acids. Germline V gene lookup returns CDR1 MNHEY and CDR2 SMNVEV (reference sequence). V lost 8 bases, J lost 4 bases, and 9 bases lay in between.